A single sample is the source of the 8 T cell receptor beta chains below, sequenced in a study of cytomegalovirus exposure and HLA in healthy donors. PCR involved 60 Vbeta and 13 Jbeta primers. The table came from immunoSEQ multiplex PCR; TCRdb's copy has only in-frame clones and leaves some out. The sample lists under 200,000 clones; 75% to 90% were seen once. Sequencing input: PBMCs. The source of these receptors is a human donor in good health.

In this sample, this clone turned up a few times. This chain links TRBV7-3 with TRBJ2-3, with 12 bases identical to TRBD1. The CDR3 is 16 residues long. J lost 4 bases, V lost 2 bases, and 4 bases had no gene match. Germline CDR1 SGHTA, CDR2 FQGTGA. The CDR3 region has the DNA TGTGCCAGCAGCTTACTCGGGACAGGGGGCTCAGATACGCAGTATTTT. It is translated as CASSLLGTGGSDTQYF.

This rearrangement joins TRBV5-8 to TRBJ1-1; D is undetermined. The V gene's germline CDR1 is SGHTS and CDR2 YDEGEE. This CDR3 is 11 amino acids long. Trimming removed 7 bases from V and 7 bases from J, with 11 bases in between. CDR3 protein: CASQIYDEAFF. The CDR3, as DNA: TGTGCCAGCCAGATATACGATGAAGCTTTCTTT.

V is TRBV7-8 and J is TRBJ2-7; D is possibly TRBD1 (5 bases). The CDR3 is made up of 13 amino acids. With 7 bases removed from V and 5 bases from J, the gap between germline ends came to 15 bases. Per the germline V gene, CDR1 is SGHVS and CDR2 is FQNEAQ. CDR3: CASTSAGWNEQYF. CDR3 sequence (DNA): TGTGCCAGCACGTCGGCAGGGTGGAACGAGCAGTACTTC.

This chain uses TRBV5-1 with TRBJ2-3; 8 bases line up with TRBD2. The CDR3 spans 15 residues. CDR1 is SGHRS and CDR2 is YFSETQ in the germline V gene. The J segment lost 3 bases and the V segment lost 3 bases, leaving 6 bases of the junction unmatched. CDR3 in amino acids: CASSYGTRRTDTQYF. The CDR3 DNA follows: TGCGCCAGCAGCTACGGGACTAGACGGACAGATACGCAGTATTTT. The full variable domain, its missing parts supplied by reference TRBV5-1 and TRBJ2-3, is KAGVTQTPRYLIKTRGQQVTLSCSPISGHRSVSWYQQTPGQGLQFLFEYFSETQRNKGNFPGRFSGRQFSNSRSEMNVSTLELGDSALYLCASSYGTRRTDTQYFGPGTRLTVL.

The V gene is TRBV2, the J gene TRBJ1-3, with TRBD1 as a possible D gene (6 bases). CDR1 and CDR2 (germline): SNHLY, FYNNEI. This CDR3 is built from 15 residues. V lost 6 bases, J lost 4 bases, and 16 bases lay in between. The CDR3 spells CASSVQGTGGNTIYF. The CDR3 DNA is TGTGCCAGCAGCGTACAGGGAACTGGGGGAAACACCATATATTTT.

This chain uses TRBV7-9 with TRBJ2-7, with TRBD2 identical over 8 bases. The CDR3 sequence is 16 residues long. Germline CDR1 and CDR2: SEHNR and FQNEAQ (reference sequence). V was clipped by 5 bases and J by 4 bases; unmatched bases: 13. In DNA form, the CDR3 reads TGTGCCAGCAGCCCATCGACTAGCGCGGTAACGTACGAGCAGTACTTC. Its translation is CASSPSTSAVTYEQYF.

V gene TRBV4-3 combines with J gene TRBJ1-5, with 9 bases lining up with TRBD1. Germline CDR1 and CDR2: LGHNA and YSLEER. The length of the CDR3 is 15 residues. J gave up 4 bases and V 4 bases, and 5 bases lay outside the gene matches. CDR3 nucleotide sequence: TGCGCCAGCAGCCCTGGGACAGGGCAAAATCAGCCCCAGCATTTT. This codes for CASSPGTGQNQPQHF.

The V and J genes are TRBV27 and TRBJ2-2, with a tentative D call TRBD1 (6 bases). The CDR3 has 14 residues. Between the trimmed V and J ends, which lost 3 bases and 7 bases, there was a span of 12 bases. Germline V gene data show CDR1 as MNHEY and CDR2 as SMNVEV (reference sequence). CDR3 residues: CASSFYGGHGELFF. CDR3 DNA sequence: TGTGCCAGCAGTTTTTATGGGGGACACGGGGAGCTGTTTTTT.